The T cell receptor (beta chain) under discussion was sequenced for a study of Ad26.COV2.S vaccination and SARS-CoV-2 variants. Across the whole study: As a participant in COV1001, the donor was in the Ad26.COV2.S trial arm. Notes on the study in general: Breadth measured for non-spike TCRs was similar across vaccine and placebo recipients. Spike-specific TCR breadth was greater in vaccine than placebo recipients.

Per the germline V gene, CDR1 is MNHEY and CDR2 is SMNVEV (reference sequence). The V gene end was trimmed by 7 bases and the J gene end by 1 base; junction bases not matched to a gene: 9. CDR3 size: 15 residues. For this clone: Its antigen is unknown.

Indicated treatment: 19 received Ad26.COV2.S at low or high dose, single or two shots; 5 received placebo; per-sample allocation not given. On day 63 after the first injection, vaccine and placebo recipients gave samples. Profiling relied on immunoSEQ multiplex PCR, and the TCRdb table lists in-frame clones only, not all of them. The table records about 370,000 clones, 88% of them present only once. This chain links TRBV27 with TRBJ1-1; 7 nucleotides match TRBD1. This TCR was recovered from a person between 18 and 65 years old who received the Ad26.COV2.S COVID-19 vaccine or a placebo. This specimen consisted of peripheral blood, obtained in a trial of Ad26.COV2.S vaccine versus placebo. The CDR3 sequence: CASTKTGLGNTEAFF. CDR3 sequence (DNA): TGTGCCAGCACCAAGACAGGGCTTGGGAACACTGAAGCTTTCTTT.